The source of this T cell receptor (beta chain) is a study of regulatory T cells in long-lasting Graves disease. Study details: The antithyroid drugs taken by newly diagnosed Graves' patients had been used for under 3 months. Notes on the study in general: With 2,500 to 3,500 shared public clonotypes, persistent patients exceeded new patients, who shared around 970.

With iRepertoire HTBI primers and Arm-PCR of CDR3 regions, TCR beta libraries were built. TCRdb called the multiplex PCR reads again in MiXCR, with one record for every CDR3 protein. The table shows over 300,000 distinct CDR3 sequences, with 15% occurring only once. The CDR3 length is 18 residues. Germline values: CDR1 DFQATT, CDR2 SNEGSKA (reference sequence). V lost 5 bases and J 1 base, leaving 21 bases between the germline ends. The time point was: newly diagnosed GD, antithyroid drugs for less than 3 months. The TCR library was made from RNA extracted from PBMCs. A word on this clonotype: As yet, its antigen is unknown.

The sample consisted of peripheral blood mononuclear cells (PBMCs), taken at new diagnosis, from a patient treated with antithyroid drugs. The chain combines TRBV20-1 with TRBJ1-6; tentatively, D is TRBD1 (5 bases). This receptor was identified in a female donor with Graves disease. The CDR3 loop is CSAALWGWGSSYNSPLHF. The CDR3 bases are TGCAGTGCTGCTCTTTGGGGTTGGGGCTCGTCCTATAATTCACCCCTCCACTTT.